The 14 T cell receptor beta chains in this list originate from one sample, sequenced in a study of T-cell reconstitution after alpha-beta-depleted transplantation in children. It was with unique molecular identifiers that the TCRbeta library was prepared. TCRdb fed the PCR reads into MiXCR, producing one record per CDR3 protein. The sample has about 500,000 distinct CDR3 sequences, approximately 32% seen once; the top ten hold under 3%. The sample was PBMCs from the stem cell graft donor, taken from the stem cell graft. The origin of the receptors is a human donor who donated a stem cell graft to a child with aplastic anemia.

This clonotype was observed a few times. The chain couples TRBV10-2 to TRBJ2-5; 7 nucleotides line up with TRBD2. CDR3 length: 14 residues. V dropped 7 bases and J dropped 4; count of bases not matched to a gene: 9. Germline V gene data show CDR1 as WSHSY and CDR2 as SAAADI. CDR3 coding DNA: TGCGCCAGCACCGACTGGACGGGGGGAGAGACCCAGTACTTC. This encodes CASTDWTGGETQYF.

This clonotype was observed a few times. An end of the junction differs from the germline gene, which may be a read error. The rearrangement links TRBV7-2 to TRBJ2-1; 11 bases align to TRBD2. The germline CDR1 and CDR2 sequences are SGHTA and FQGNSA. The CDR3 runs 14 residues. CDR3 amino acids: CASSLAGGDNEQFF. DNA for the CDR3: TGTGCCAGCAGCCTAGCGGGAGGTGACAATGAGCAGTTCTTC.

This clonotype came up a few times. The chain has TRBV11-2 and TRBJ1-4; TRBD1 matches 12 bases. The junction had 5 bases not matched to a gene; V was cut back by 0 bases and J by 3 bases. There are 18 residues in the CDR3. Per the germline V gene, CDR1 is SGHAT and CDR2 is FQNNGV. The CDR3 region is CASSLEGQGALSNEKLFF. The CDR3 DNA sequence: TGTGCCAGCAGCTTAGAGGGACAGGGGGCGCTTTCTAATGAAAAACTGTTTTTT.

This CDR3 is CASSQDSPGGVETQYF. Here the CDR3 DNA reads TGTGCCAGCAGCCAAGATAGTCCGGGAGGAGTTGAGACCCAGTACTTC. This chain uses TRBV4-2 with TRBJ2-5; 7 positions agree with TRBD2. The CDR3 has 16 residues. Unmatched junction bases numbered 9, after V lost 0 bases and J lost 5 bases. CDR1 and CDR2 (germline): LGHNA, YNFKEQ.

CDR3 sequence (DNA): TGTGCCAGCAGTCAGCTTCTAGCGGGAGATTCCTACAATGAGCAGTTCTTC. The encoded protein is CASSQLLAGDSYNEQFF. V is TRBV27 and J is TRBJ2-1, with 10 bases identical to TRBD2. The CDR3 is 17 residues long. The junction had 8 bases not matched to a gene; V was cut back by 5 bases and J by 1 base. CDR1 is MNHEY and CDR2 is SMNVEV in the germline V gene (reference sequence).

V gene TRBV29-1 combines with J gene TRBJ2-1; unclear D gene. V shed 1 base and J shed 3 bases, with 10 bases lying between them. The CDR3 runs to 14 residues. The germline V gene encodes CDR1 SQVTM and CDR2 ANQGSEA. As DNA, the CDR3 is TGCAGCGTTGAAGTCAATTTCGGCTACAATGAGCAGTTCTTC. Translating it yields CSVEVNFGYNEQFF.

This clonotype was observed a few times. The genes are TRBV7-2 and TRBJ2-7; D call uncertain. V gave up 3 bases and J gave up 3 bases, with 9 bases separating them. Looked up from germline, CDR1 is SGHTA and CDR2 is FQGNSA. The CDR3 has 13 residues. As DNA, the CDR3 is TGTGCCAGCAGCTTTCAACTCAACTACGAGCAGTACTTC. Protein: CASSFQLNYEQYF.

CDR3 coding DNA: TGTGCCAGCAGCTCCGGGCATGAGCAGTTCTTC. It encodes CASSSGHEQFF. V gene TRBV27 combines with J gene TRBJ2-1; D not certain. Germline lookup yields CDR1 MNHEY and CDR2 SMNVEV (reference sequence). CDR3 size: 11 residues. V dropped 6 bases and J dropped 8 bases, with 8 bases sitting between them.

This chain joins TRBV7-9 and TRBJ2-7; 9 nucleotides line up with TRBD1. Germline V gives CDR1 SEHNR, CDR2 FQNEAQ (reference sequence). V shed 6 bases, J shed 6 bases, and the junction held 12 bases outside the gene matches. The CDR3 runs 15 residues. Written as DNA, the CDR3 is TGTGCCAGCAGTTCCCTGGGACAGGGTACCGGCGAGCAGTACTTC. It translates to CASSSLGQGTGEQYF.

The CDR3 DNA is TGTGCCAGCTCACCAGAAGGTTCTATTGGAAACACCATATATTTT. Translated, it gives CASSPEGSIGNTIYF. The chain has TRBV18 and TRBJ1-3; D remains ambiguous. The CDR3 consists of 15 residues. Germline loops: CDR1 KGHSH, CDR2 LQKENI. Trimming removed 2 bases from V and 3 bases from J, with 11 bases in between.

The chain carries TRBV7-2 and TRBJ2-7, with D perhaps matching TRBD2 (5 bases). CDR1 is SGHTA and CDR2 is FQGNSA in the germline V gene. CDR3 length: 15 amino acids. The V and J ends lost 1 base and 4 bases respectively, with 14 bases between them. CDR3 sequence (DNA): TGTGCCAGCAGCTTAGACGGGCCTAGCCCTTACGAGCAGTACGTC. Its protein is CASSLDGPSPYEQYV.

This chain connects TRBV12-3 or TRBV12-4 to TRBJ1-2; D unresolved. CDR3 length: 13 amino acids. V was shortened by 5 bases and J by 8 bases, with 15 bases between the two germline ends. CDR3 protein: CASSLSREEGYTF. CDR3 coding DNA: TGTGCCAGCAGTCTCTCCCGGGAGGAAGGCTACACCTTC.

V gene TRBV28 combines with J gene TRBJ2-1, with 10 bases matching TRBD1. Trimming cost V 7 bases and J 1 base; bases outside gene matches: 7. The CDR3 runs 16 residues. Germline loops: CDR1 MDHEN, CDR2 SYDVKM. The CDR3 DNA is TGTGCCAGCATCCAAAGGGGACAGGGGTCCTACAATGAGCAGTTCTTC. Its translation: CASIQRGQGSYNEQFF.

This clonotype came up a few times. The chain has TRBV6-2 or TRBV6-3 and TRBJ2-7; D is unclear. This CDR3 spans 13 amino acids. Trimming cost V 2 bases and J 4 bases, with 9 bases left between them. Germline V lookup: CDR1 MNHEY, CDR2 SVGEGT. DNA of the CDR3: TGTGCCAGCAGTTACGGGATAGTGTACGAGCAGTACGTC. Translated: CASSYGIVYEQYV.